This T cell receptor (beta chain) comes out of a study of shared clonotypes between healthy human individuals. The naive CD8 population came from CD45RO-negative cells selected for CCR7, without terminally differentiated effector memory CD45RA+ cells. Adult donors, all healthy and HIV-negative, had no recent acute infections or vaccinations. General study findings and limits: Blood was the sole source, and tissue repertoires probably differ. Clonotype sharing across donors was expected to vary with sequencing depth.

The CDR3 extends over 14 amino acids. Between the trimmed V and J ends, which lost 7 bases and 4 bases, there was a span of 18 bases. Germline V CDR1 and CDR2: GTSNPN, SVGIG (reference sequence). To note about this clone: What it binds is unknown.

Measured with immunoSEQ multiplex PCR; TCRdb has only the in-frame clones, and not every one. The sample yields millions of clones, 85% to 95% seen once. Sequencing input: naive CD8+ T cells from PBMCs. The chain employs TRBV30 and TRBJ2-3; D is possibly TRBD2 (5 bases). The receptor was isolated from a young man in good health. Some clones in this sample may be carry-over from other donors' samples. DNA of the CDR3: TGTGCCTTGGCGGTGGCGGGCGGATCAGATACGCAGTATTTT. This translates into CALAVAGGSDTQYF.